This T cell receptor (beta chain) derives from a study of technical replicates of blood from several donors. Generated by immunoSEQ multiplex PCR, the TCRdb table keeps only in-frame clones and is missing some. The sample contains fewer than 90,000 clones, 85% to 95% of which appear only once. CDR3 size: 13 residues. The germline gives CDR1 GTSNPN, CDR2 SVGIG (reference sequence). The sample was T cells isolated from PBMCs. The clonotype comes from a human donor in good health. This chain uses TRBV30 with TRBJ2-5, with 8 bases aligning to TRBD1. The J call is doubtful: the DNA matches TRBJ2-7 better. In DNA, the CDR3 is TGTGCCTGGAGCCCACAGGGGGTTGGCGAGCAGTACTTC. It is translated as CAWSPQGVGEQYF.